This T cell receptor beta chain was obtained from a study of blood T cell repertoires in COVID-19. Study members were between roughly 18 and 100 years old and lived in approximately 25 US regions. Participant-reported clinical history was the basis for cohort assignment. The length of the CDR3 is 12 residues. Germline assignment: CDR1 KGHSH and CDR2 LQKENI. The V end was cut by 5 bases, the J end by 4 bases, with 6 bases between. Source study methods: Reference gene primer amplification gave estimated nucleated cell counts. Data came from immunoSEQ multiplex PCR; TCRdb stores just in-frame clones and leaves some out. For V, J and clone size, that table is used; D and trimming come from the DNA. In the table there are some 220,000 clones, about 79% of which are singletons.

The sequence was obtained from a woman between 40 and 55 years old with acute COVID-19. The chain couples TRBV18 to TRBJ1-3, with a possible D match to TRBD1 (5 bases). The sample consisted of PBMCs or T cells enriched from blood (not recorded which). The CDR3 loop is CASSRQGNTIYF. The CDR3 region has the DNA TGTGCCAGCTCAAGACAGGGAAACACCATATATTTT.